This T cell receptor beta chain was sequenced in a study of shared T cell receptors in the human thymus. The assay was immunoSEQ multiplex PCR, and TCRdb's table has in-frame clones only and misses some. The sample consists of 700,000 or so clones, roughly 88% of them appearing once. V was cut by 4 bases and J by 3 bases, with 13 bases left in between. Germline loops: CDR1 SGHKS, CDR2 YYEKEE (reference sequence). The CDR3 is 14 amino acids. The sample was also reused in another study, on human thymus T cells. That study adds: Resections removed during corrective heart surgery provided the thymus tissue used.

The specimen was thymocytes. This TCR was recovered from a girl in the first two years of life with a congenital heart defect. V usage is TRBV5-5 and J usage is TRBJ1-1, with D perhaps matching TRBD1 (5 bases). The CDR3 nucleotides read TGTGCCAGCAGCCCCTCGACAGAGGACACTGAAGCTTTCTTT. Its translation is CASSPSTEDTEAFF.